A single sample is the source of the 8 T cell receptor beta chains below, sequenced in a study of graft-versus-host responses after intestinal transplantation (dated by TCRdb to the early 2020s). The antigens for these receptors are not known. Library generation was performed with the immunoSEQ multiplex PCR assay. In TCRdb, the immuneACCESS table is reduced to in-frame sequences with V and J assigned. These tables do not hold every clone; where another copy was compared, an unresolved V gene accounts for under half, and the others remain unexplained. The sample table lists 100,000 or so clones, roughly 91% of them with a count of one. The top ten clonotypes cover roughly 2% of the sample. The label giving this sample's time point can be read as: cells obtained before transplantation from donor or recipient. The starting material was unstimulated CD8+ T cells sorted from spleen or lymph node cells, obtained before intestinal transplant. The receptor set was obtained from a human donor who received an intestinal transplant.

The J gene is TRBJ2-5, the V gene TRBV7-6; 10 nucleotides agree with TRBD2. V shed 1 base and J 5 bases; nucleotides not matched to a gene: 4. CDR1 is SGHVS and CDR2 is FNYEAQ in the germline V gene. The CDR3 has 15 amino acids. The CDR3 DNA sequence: TGTGCCAGCAGCTTAGGCATTAGCGGGGGGGAGACCCAGTACTTC. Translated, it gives CASSLGISGGETQYF.

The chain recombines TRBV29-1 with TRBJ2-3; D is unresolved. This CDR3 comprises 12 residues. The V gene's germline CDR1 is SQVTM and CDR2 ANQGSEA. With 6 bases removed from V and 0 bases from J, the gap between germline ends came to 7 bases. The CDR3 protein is CSVDSSTDTQYF. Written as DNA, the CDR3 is TGCAGCGTAGACTCTAGCACAGATACGCAGTATTTT.

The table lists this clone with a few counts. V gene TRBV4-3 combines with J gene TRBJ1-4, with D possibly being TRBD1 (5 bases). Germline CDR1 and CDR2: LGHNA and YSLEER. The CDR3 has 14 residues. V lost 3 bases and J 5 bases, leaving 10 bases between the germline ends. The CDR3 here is CASSHSRENEKLFF. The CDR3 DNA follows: TGCGCCAGCAGCCACAGCAGGGAAAATGAAAAACTGTTTTTT.

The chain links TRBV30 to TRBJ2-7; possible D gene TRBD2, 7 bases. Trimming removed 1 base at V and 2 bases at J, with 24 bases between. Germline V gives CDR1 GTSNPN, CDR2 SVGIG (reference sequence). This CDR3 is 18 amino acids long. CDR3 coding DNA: TGTGCCTGGAGTGGGGAAGGGAGAGGGGGGGGGCTCACCTACGAGCAGTACTTC. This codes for CAWSGEGRGGGLTYEQYF.

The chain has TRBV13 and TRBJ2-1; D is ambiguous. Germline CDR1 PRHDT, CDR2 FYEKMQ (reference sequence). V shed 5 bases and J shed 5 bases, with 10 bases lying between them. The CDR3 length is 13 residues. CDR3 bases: TGTGCCAGCAGCCCGCGGCATAACAATGAGCAGTTCTTC. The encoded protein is CASSPRHNNEQFF.

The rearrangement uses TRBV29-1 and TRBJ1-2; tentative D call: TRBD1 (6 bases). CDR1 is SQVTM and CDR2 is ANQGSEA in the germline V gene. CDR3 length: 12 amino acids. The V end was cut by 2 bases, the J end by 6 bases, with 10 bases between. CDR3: CSVETDRHGYTF. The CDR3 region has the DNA TGCAGCGTTGAAACGGACAGACATGGCTACACCTTC.

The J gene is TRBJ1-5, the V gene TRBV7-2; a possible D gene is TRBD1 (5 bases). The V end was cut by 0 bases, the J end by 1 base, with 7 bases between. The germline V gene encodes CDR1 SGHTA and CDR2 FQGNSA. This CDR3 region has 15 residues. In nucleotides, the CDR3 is TGTGCCAGCAGCTTAGCCAGGGTCAGCAATCAGCCCCAGCATTTT. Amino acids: CASSLARVSNQPQHF.

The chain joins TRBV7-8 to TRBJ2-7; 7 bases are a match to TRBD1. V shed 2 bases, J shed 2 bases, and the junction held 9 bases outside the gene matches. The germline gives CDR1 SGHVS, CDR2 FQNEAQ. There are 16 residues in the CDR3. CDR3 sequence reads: CASSLPRGTVAYEQYF. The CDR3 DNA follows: TGTGCCAGCAGCTTACCCCGAGGGACAGTGGCCTACGAGCAGTACTTC.